This passage covers 2 T cell receptor beta chains from one sample sequenced in a study of control samples from healthy donors and cancer patients. Only in-frame clones appear in the TCRdb table, and some are missing; sequencing was by immunoSEQ multiplex PCR. This sample's clone table lists some 180,000 clones. Sequenced material: blood. The receptors shown here come from a woman in her twenties or thirties in good health.

The V and J genes are TRBV5-4 and TRBJ1-1; D not resolved. Germline CDR1 reads SGHNT; CDR2 reads YYREEE (reference sequence). The V end was cut by 4 bases, the J end by 0 bases, with 10 bases between. The CDR3 runs 14 residues. The CDR3 nucleotides read TGTGCCAGCAGCGGTCAAACTGTGAACACTGAAGCTTTCTTT. This encodes CASSGQTVNTEAFF. The complete variable domain, with remaining parts taken from reference TRBV5-4 and TRBJ1-1, reads ETGVTQSPTHLIKTRGQQVTLRCSSQSGHNTVSWYQQALGQGPQFIFQYYREEENGRGNFPPRFSGLQFPNYSSELNVNALELDDSALYLCASSGQTVNTEAFFGQGTRLTVV.

V gene TRBV3-1 (or the pseudogene TRBV3-2) combines with J gene TRBJ1-5, with 9 bases fitting TRBD1. This CDR3 spans 13 amino acids. Looked up from germline, CDR1 is LGHDT and CDR2 is YNNKEL (reference sequence). Trimming at V came to 6 bases and at J to 6 bases, leaving 3 bases not matched to a gene. The CDR3 is CASRGQGGQPQHF. The CDR3 bases are TGTGCCAGCAGGGGACAGGGCGGTCAGCCCCAGCATTTT.